Presented here are 6 T cell receptor beta chains from one specimen sequenced in a study of blood T cell repertoires in COVID-19. Data came from immunoSEQ multiplex PCR; TCRdb stores just in-frame clones and leaves some out. The data show roughly 290,000 clones, around 91% seen once. The sequenced material came from PBMCs or T cells enriched from blood (not recorded which). The source of these receptors is a woman aged 18 to 35 with acute COVID-19.

The rearrangement uses TRBV7-9 and TRBJ2-5; 9 bases map to TRBD1. Germline V gene lookup returns CDR1 SEHNR and CDR2 FQNEAQ (reference sequence). The CDR3 extends over 14 amino acids. V was pared by 5 bases and J by 0 bases, with 1 base of the junction left unmatched. The CDR3 is CASSRDRDQETQYF. DNA for the CDR3: TGTGCCAGCAGCCGGGACAGGGACCAAGAGACCCAGTACTTC.

This chain connects TRBV18 to TRBJ1-1, with 9 bases lining up with TRBD1. Germline V gene data show CDR1 as KGHSH and CDR2 as LQKENI. Trimming took 4 bases from V and 3 from J; bases not matched to a gene: 3. This CDR3 is built from 14 residues. The CDR3 bases are TGTGCCAGCTCACGGGACAGGGAGTACACTGAAGCTTTCTTT. Its translation is CASSRDREYTEAFF. Full variable domain (rest looked up from reference TRBV18 and TRBJ1-1): NAGVMQNPRHLVRRRGQEARLRCSPMKGHSHVYWYRQLPEEGLKFMVYLQKENIIDESGMPKERFSAEFPKEGPSILRIQQVVRGDSAAYFCASSRDREYTEAFFGQGTRLTVV.

This chain connects TRBV25-1 to TRBJ2-3, with D maybe TRBD1 (6 bases). Trimming stripped 3 bases from V and 1 base from J, with 11 bases between. The CDR3 is 15 residues long. The germline CDR1 and CDR2 sequences are MGHDK and SYGVNS. CDR3 protein: CASSDYRDGTDTQYF. DNA for the CDR3: TGTGCCAGCAGTGATTACAGGGATGGCACAGATACGCAGTATTTT.

J is TRBJ2-2 and V is TRBV4-1; TRBD2 matches 8 bases. Trimming at V came to 6 bases and at J to 9 bases, leaving 12 bases not matched to a gene. CDR3 length equals 15 residues. Germline CDR1 and CDR2: MGHRA and YSYEKL. The CDR3 nucleotides are TGCGCCAGCAGTCTTTCGGTTAGCGGGGATCGGGAGCTGTTTTTT. Amino acids: CASSLSVSGDRELFF.

In DNA form, the CDR3 reads TGTGCCAGCAGTTCTGCCTCGGGGAGGTCCTACAATGAGCAGTTCTTC. As protein: CASSSASGRSYNEQFF. This rearrangement joins TRBV27 to TRBJ2-1, with D possibly being TRBD2 (6 bases). Germline V gene sequence: CDR1 MNHEY, CDR2 SMNVEV (reference sequence). The V gene lost 4 bases and the J gene lost 1 base, with 14 bases spanning the gap. The CDR3 spans 16 residues.

V usage is TRBV9 and J usage is TRBJ2-1, with TRBD2 identical over 11 bases. The CDR3 is 17 amino acids. Germline assignment: CDR1 SGDLS and CDR2 YYNGEE. J gave up 8 bases and V 0 bases, and 10 bases lay outside the gene matches. This CDR3 is CASSVGLLAGGWDEQFF. CDR3 bases: TGTGCCAGCAGCGTAGGCTTATTAGCGGGAGGGTGGGATGAGCAGTTCTTC.